The clone carrying this T cell receptor beta chain was recorded once. Its antigen is currently unknown. The data were taken from a study of cytomegalovirus exposure and HLA in healthy donors. With 60 Vbeta and 13 Jbeta primers, the PCR was carried out. Using immunoSEQ multiplex PCR, the repertoire was profiled, and TCRdb retains in-frame clones only, with some absent. The data contain approximately 130,000 clones, over 65% of them singletons. The germline V gene encodes CDR1 SGHTA and CDR2 FQGNSA. The V and J ends lost 0 bases and 4 bases, in that order; junction bases with no gene match: 6. This CDR3 contains 15 residues. Findings and caveats of the study: The study put 150 to 200 TCR beta chains on its list as cytomegalovirus-associated.

Sequenced: PBMCs. The TCR comes from a man younger than 35 in good health and CMV-seronegative. The chain employs TRBV7-2 and TRBJ2-7; TRBD1 agrees at 7 bases. The DNA of the CDR3 is TGTGCCAGCAGCTTAGCACCCTCGGACAGGTACGAGCAGTACTTC. Encoded protein: CASSLAPSDRYEQYF.